A selection of T cell receptor beta chains follows, all from one sample in a study of graft-versus-host responses after intestinal transplantation. The method was immunoSEQ multiplex PCR; TCRdb's version includes in-frame clones alone and lacks a portion of them. The table records about 12,000 clones, 35% of them present only once. The input for sequencing was alloreactive CD8+ T cells from a mixed lymphocyte reaction culture, taken before intestinal transplant. These receptors came from a human patient who received an intestinal transplant. Each CDR3 is given without its conserved first and last residue.

v_call cdr3_aa
TRBV9 ASSVSGDRTYEQY
TRBV11-2 ASSLLAGDHNEQF
TRBV18 ASSPLYLWTGVMSYGYT
TRBV7-6 ASSSLSGLSSYNEQF
TRBV5-1 ASSSPTGMNTEAF
TRBV9 ASNTGTGENIQY
TRBV4-1 ASSAEVGDQETQY
TRBV10-3 AISDFSYEQY
TRBV7-6 ASSSPGQSYEQY
TRBV27 ASSFLLNTEAF
TRBV29-1 SVQSEQF
TRBV9 ASSVSGFTDTQY
TRBV19 ASSISSSSNEQF
TRBV6-5 ASSYEGTASNEQF
TRBV9 ASSVDGGRSSYEQY
TRBV19 ASSALGHNEQF
TRBV11-1 ASSIKSSTEAF
TRBV11-2 ASSLERTTGETQY
TRBV10-3 AITYPGQGATDTQY
TRBV19 ASRRLAGVADTQY
TRBV13 ASSPGDTLTEAF
TRBV19 ASHWGGTNTEAF
TRBV6-5 ASSFYLQGSTEAF
TRBV28 ASSHIGSYEQY
TRBV6-6 ASRGQGFYNEQF
TRBV5-4 ASSLGEGRGEQY
TRBV2 ASSTGRLNIEAF
TRBV14 ASSHGAGQF
TRBV11-1 ASSYGTNTGELF
TRBV4-3 ASSQGLWVSEAF
TRBV2 ARRQGAYEQH
TRBV7-3 ASSLIAGVSNEQF
TRBV6-8 ASRGQGFYNEQF
TRBV11-3 ASSLQDNEQF
TRBV7-9 ASSFLSGDRDEQF
TRBV7-3 ASSLEGDISDEQF
TRBV4-2 ASSLGRGTYEQY
TRBV6-1 ASSGQRVYNEQF
TRBV15 ATSRGGRGGEKLL
TRBV7-3 ASSSSGSYNEQF
TRBV6-6 ASSYGGSMYEQF
TRBV7-9 ASSSRDSFYNEQF
TRBV4-1 ASSQGTGTGTGELF
TRBV5-1 ASSLVGCRGNTGELF
TRBV6-6 ASSYSDGPYEQY
TRBV5-6 ASSLIGTAKSGYT
TRBV25-1 ASSGPGLAGVWGEQY
TRBV7-8 ASSLGTDNYGYT
TRBV4-1 ASSQDPGDSYNEQF
TRBV10-1 ASNDGMSTEAF
TRBV4-1 ASSQDAPSGYYEQY
TRBV13 ASSIFSSGRNGHEQF
TRBV15 ATSRDRSGNTIY
TRBV7-2 ASSQGASEYSYEQY
TRBV4-3 ASSQVGTEAF
TRBV9 ASSVEGDSNQPQH
TRBV15 ATSISTALGLAGAVQETQY
TRBV10-3 AIGGTGDTHQPQH
TRBV30 AWSVGGLPQH
TRBV5-4 ASSSDLAVHEQY